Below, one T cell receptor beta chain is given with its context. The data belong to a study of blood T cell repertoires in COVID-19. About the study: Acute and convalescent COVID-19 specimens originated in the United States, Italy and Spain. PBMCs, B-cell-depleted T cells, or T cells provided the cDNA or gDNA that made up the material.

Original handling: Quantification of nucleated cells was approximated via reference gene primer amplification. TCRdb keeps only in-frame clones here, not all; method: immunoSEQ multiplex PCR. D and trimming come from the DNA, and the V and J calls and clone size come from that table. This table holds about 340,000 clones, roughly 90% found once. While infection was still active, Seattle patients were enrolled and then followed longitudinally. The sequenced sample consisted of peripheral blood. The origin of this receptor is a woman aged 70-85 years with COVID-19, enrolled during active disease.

CDR3 DNA sequence: TGTGCCAGCGCTACTATAGCGGGGGGAGGAGATACGCAGTATTTT. Translated, it gives CASATIAGGGDTQYF. The chain combines TRBV9 with TRBJ2-3; 10 bases line up with TRBD2. J was trimmed by 5 bases and V by 7 bases; bases with no gene match: 10. The V gene's germline CDR1 is SGDLS and CDR2 YYNGEE. This CDR3 comprises 15 residues.